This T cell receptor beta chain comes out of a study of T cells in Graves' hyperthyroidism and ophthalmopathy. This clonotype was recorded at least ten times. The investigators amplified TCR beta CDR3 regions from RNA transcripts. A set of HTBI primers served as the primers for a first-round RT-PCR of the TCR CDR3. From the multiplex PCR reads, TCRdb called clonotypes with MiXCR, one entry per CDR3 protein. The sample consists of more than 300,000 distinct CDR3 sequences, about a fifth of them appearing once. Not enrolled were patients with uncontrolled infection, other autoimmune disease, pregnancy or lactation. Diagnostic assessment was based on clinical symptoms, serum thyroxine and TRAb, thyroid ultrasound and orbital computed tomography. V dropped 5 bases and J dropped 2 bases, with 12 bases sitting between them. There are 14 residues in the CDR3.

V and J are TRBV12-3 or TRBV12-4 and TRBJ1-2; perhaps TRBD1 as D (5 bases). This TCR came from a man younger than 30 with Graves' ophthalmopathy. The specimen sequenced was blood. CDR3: CASSPRDGNYGYTF. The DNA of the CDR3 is TGTGCCAGCAGTCCGCGGGACGGAAACTATGGCTACACCTTC.